The sequence of this T cell receptor beta chain was determined in a study of T cells after yellow fever vaccination. For the study at large: Each low-cell-number fraction was prepared by means of SMART-Seq v4 Ultra Low Input. Whole-study results and caveats: FACS-sorted repertoires could harbor abundant contaminating bulk-population clonotypes. The appearance of a small share of clonotypes in both CD4 and CD8 compartments was observed.

Worth noting for this clonotype: The target antigen is unknown.

TCRdb re-called the 5' RACE reads with MiXCR, one entry per CDR3 protein. The profile shows a few hundred thousand distinct CDR3 sequences, 17% of them singletons. The germline CDR1 and CDR2 sequences are SGDLS and YYNGEE. This CDR3 is built from 18 residues. V gave up 5 bases and J gave up 0 bases; unmatched junction bases: 13. The receptor was derived from a man aged 18 to 30 who received the YFV17D yellow fever vaccine. This specimen consisted of PBMCs, obtained 5 days after the first yellow fever vaccination. This rearrangement joins TRBV9 to TRBJ2-3; 9 bases match TRBD2. The CDR3 nucleotides are TGTGCCAGCAGTGCCCATAGCGGGGGCGCCGGGAGCACAGATACGCAGTATTTT. Protein: CASSAHSGGAGSTDTQYF.